Shown below are 24 T cell receptor beta chains from a single sample sequenced in a study of regulatory T cells in long-lasting Graves disease (dated by TCRdb to the early 2020s). Receptor libraries were prepared by multiplex PCR. Instrument on record: Illumina HiSeq 4000. iRepertoire HTBI primers and Arm-PCR amplification of CDR3 regions were used to construct TCR beta libraries. The public reads were reanalyzed by TCRdb: fastp trimming at Q25, MiXCR alignment, in-frame beta chains only. Here each entry gathers all rows of one CDR3 protein and keeps the most common genes and DNA. In this sample the table shows approximately 400,000 distinct CDR3 sequences, about a quarter of which occur a single time. The ten most abundant clones make up about a quarter of the sample. The time point label for this specimen denotes: persistent/refractory GD, antithyroid drugs over 5 years with positive TRAb. For both TCR sequencing and RNA sequencing, RNA was extracted from PBMCs using TRIzol.

The sequences come from peripheral blood mononuclear cells (PBMCs), collected when the disease was refractory, from a patient treated with antithyroid drugs. These receptors all come from a female donor with Graves disease.

This clonotype was recorded at least ten times. The chain carries TRBV6-1 and TRBJ2-7, with D perhaps matching TRBD1 (6 bases). The CDR3 is made up of 13 amino acids. V was cut by 6 bases and J by 5 bases, with 14 bases left in between. Germline lookup yields CDR1 MNHNS and CDR2 SASEGT. The CDR3 nucleotides are TGTGCCAGCAGCGAGGGACATCTCCACGAGCAGTACTTC. Residues: CASSEGHLHEQYF.

This clonotype was detected only a few times. The chain employs TRBV6-1 and TRBJ1-1; D uncertain. This CDR3 region has 12 residues. Germline loops: CDR1 MNHNS, CDR2 SASEGT. Between the trimmed V and J ends, which lost 7 bases and 7 bases, there was a span of 13 bases. CDR3 in amino acids: CASTPQVVEAFF. DNA for the CDR3: TGTGCCAGCACCCCTCAGGTAGTTGAAGCTTTCTTT.

The genes are TRBV3-2 and TRBJ2-4; TRBD1 is taken as the D call from the table, unchecked against the DNA. TRBV3-2 has pseudogene status. The CDR3 runs 16 residues. The CDR3 is CASSQTKGVAKNIQYF. DNA for the CDR3: TGTGCCAGCAGCCAGACCAAAGGGGTGGCCAAAAACATTCAGTACTTC.

CDR3 loop: CAWSAAAGGANVLTF. The CDR3 DNA is TGTGCCTGGAGCGCAGCCGCGGGGGGGGCCAACGTCCTGACTTTC. V is TRBV30 and J is TRBJ2-6; tentative D call: TRBD2 (6 bases). The CDR3 sequence is 15 residues long. V gave up 3 bases and J gave up 4 bases, with 13 bases separating them. Germline V gives CDR1 GTSNPN, CDR2 SVGIG (reference sequence).

This clonotype was recorded at least ten times. V gene TRBV28 combines with J gene TRBJ1-5, with no clear D. The CDR3 has 13 amino acids. With 5 bases removed from V and 2 bases from J, the gap between germline ends came to 7 bases. Germline CDR1 and CDR2: MDHEN and SYDVKM. CDR3: CASSENGNQPQHF. The CDR3 region has the DNA TGTGCCAGCAGTGAAAATGGCAATCAGCCCCAGCATTTT. Filled out from reference TRBV28 and TRBJ1-5, the complete variable domain reads DVKVTQSSRYLVKRTGEKVFLECVQDMDHENMFWYRQDPGLGLRLIYFSYDVKMKEKGDIPEGYSVSREKKERFSLILESASTNQTSMYLCASSENGNQPQHFGDGTRLSIL.

The rearrangement uses TRBV7-3 and TRBJ2-5, with 8 bases identical to TRBD1. The length of the CDR3 is 17 residues. Trimming cost V 5 bases and J 5 bases; bases outside gene matches: 16. Germline V lookup: CDR1 SGHTA, CDR2 FQGTGA. This CDR3 reads CASSPTGTGSLAETQYF. The CDR3 nucleotides are TGTGCCAGCAGCCCCACCGGGACAGGCTCCCTCGCGGAGACCCAGTACTTC. The full variable domain, with the rest looked up from reference TRBV7-3 and TRBJ2-5, is GAGVSQTPSNKVTEKGKYVELRCDPISGHTALYWYRQSLGQGPEFLIYFQGTGAADDSGLPNDRFFAVRPEGSVSTLKIQRTERGDSAVYLCASSPTGTGSLAETQYFGPGTRLLVL.

The sample holds many counts of this clonotype. The V and J genes are TRBV28 and TRBJ1-5; the D is unclear. The CDR3 is 13 residues long. CDR1 and CDR2 from the germline V gene are MDHEN and SYDVKM. The V gene lost 3 bases and the J gene lost 6 bases, with 9 bases spanning the gap. CDR3 in DNA: TGTGCCAGCAGTTTTTCATCGGTTCAGCCCCAGCATTTT. Its protein product is CASSFSSVQPQHF. Drawing the rest from reference TRBV28 and TRBJ1-5, the complete variable domain is DVKVTQSSRYLVKRTGEKVFLECVQDMDHENMFWYRQDPGLGLRLIYFSYDVKMKEKGDIPEGYSVSREKKERFSLILESASTNQTSMYLCASSFSSVQPQHFGDGTRLSIL.

This clonotype has ten or more counts. The genes are TRBV6-1 and TRBJ1-1; maybe TRBD1 (5 bases). The CDR3 has 13 amino acids. With 6 bases removed from V and 4 bases from J, the gap between germline ends came to 12 bases. CDR1 is MNHNS and CDR2 is SASEGT in the germline V gene. The CDR3 sequence is CASRGPGGTEAFF. The CDR3 nucleotides are TGTGCCAGCAGGGGTCCCGGGGGCACTGAAGCTTTCTTT.

A few counts support this clonotype. The chain couples TRBV19 to TRBJ1-4; D is uncertain. The germline CDR1 and CDR2 sequences are LNHDA and SQIVND (reference sequence). The CDR3 is made up of 15 amino acids. Trimming took 1 base from V and 7 from J, leaving 13 bases between them. As DNA, the CDR3 is TGTGCCAGTAGTATAGGCCCGGGTTCCGGTGAAAAACTGTTTTTT. It translates to CASSIGPGSGEKLFF.

This clonotype was picked up many times. This chain joins TRBV20-1 and TRBJ2-2; a weak D match, TRBD2 (5 bases). The CDR3 length is 15 residues. Trimming took off 0 bases at V and 3 bases at J, with 11 bases between the two ends. The germline V gene has CDR1 DFQATT and CDR2 SNEGSKA (reference sequence). DNA of the CDR3: TGCAGTGCTAGAGATCTAGCAGACGACACCGGGGAGCTGTTTTTT. It codes for CSARDLADDTGELFF.

Ten or more counts support this clonotype. V is TRBV20-1 and J is TRBJ2-4; D is perhaps TRBD1 (6 bases). CDR3 length equals 13 residues. The V end was cut by 3 bases, the J end by 9 bases, with 15 bases between. Looked up from germline, CDR1 is DFQATT and CDR2 is SNEGSKA (reference sequence). The CDR3 is CSARDGGRGIQYF. CDR3 nucleotide sequence: TGCAGTGCTAGGGACGGCGGCAGGGGCATTCAGTACTTC.

This clonotype has just a few counts. The genes are TRBV20-1 and TRBJ1-5, with D tentatively TRBD1 (5 bases). The CDR3 consists of 13 residues. V lost 4 bases and J 4 bases, leaving 11 bases between the germline ends. Germline V lookup: CDR1 DFQATT, CDR2 SNEGSKA (reference sequence). CDR3 DNA sequence: TGCAGTGCTACGGGGGGGGGAAATCAGCCCCAGCATTTT. Its protein is CSATGGGNQPQHF.

V is TRBV2 and J is TRBJ2-2; 7 positions agree with TRBD2. This CDR3 contains 13 residues. Looked up from germline, CDR1 is SNHLY and CDR2 is FYNNEI. V shed 7 bases, J shed 5 bases, and the junction held 4 bases outside the gene matches. The CDR3 DNA follows: TGTGCCAGCAAGGGAGGGGAGACCGGGGAGCTGTTTTTT. Translated: CASKGGETGELFF.

This clonotype has only a few counts. The chain couples TRBV7-3 to TRBJ2-7; TRBD2 matches 8 bases. Trimming at V came to 5 bases and at J to 5 bases, leaving 11 bases not matched to a gene. This CDR3 contains 15 residues. Germline CDR1 and CDR2: SGHTA and FQGTGA. The CDR3 sequence is CASSPQAGVVHEQYF. The CDR3 coding sequence is TGTGCCAGCAGCCCTCAAGCGGGAGTCGTCCACGAGCAGTACTTC.

CDR3: CSVEDTVTYEQYF. CDR3 in DNA: TGCAGCGTTGAAGACACAGTTACCTACGAGCAGTACTTC. This chain uses TRBV29-1 with TRBJ2-7; D uncertain. Germline V CDR1 and CDR2: SQVTM, ANQGSEA. Trimming cost V 0 bases and J 2 bases, with 8 bases left between them. This CDR3 spans 13 amino acids.

This clonotype was seen only a few times. The chain couples TRBV7-7 to TRBJ2-2; 12 bases match TRBD2. The V gene's germline CDR1 is SSHAT and CDR2 FNYEAQ (reference sequence). The CDR3 has 17 residues. V lost 5 bases, J lost 4 bases, and 8 bases stayed unmatched. CDR3 residues: CASSPETSGSITGELFF. The CDR3 DNA reads as TGTGCCAGCAGCCCCGAGACTAGCGGGAGTATCACCGGGGAGCTGTTTTTT. Looking up the rest from reference TRBV7-7 and TRBJ2-2 gives the full variable domain: GAGVSQSPRYKVTKRGQDVTLRCDPISSHATLYWYQQALGQGPEFLTYFNYEAQPDKSGLPSDRFSAERPEGSISTLTIQRTEQRDSAMYRCASSPETSGSITGELFFGEGSRLTVL.

The chain recombines TRBV30 with TRBJ2-7; no firm D call. V shed 1 base and J shed 2 bases, with 3 bases lying between them. CDR1 is GTSNPN, CDR2 SVGIG, per germline (reference sequence). The CDR3 covers 11 residues. CDR3 nucleotide sequence: TGTGCCTGGAGTGATACCTACGAGCAGTACTTC. It is translated as CAWSDTYEQYF.

This clonotype was seen repeatedly, ten times or more. The chain combines TRBV5-6 with TRBJ1-2; D is ambiguous. The germline V gene encodes CDR1 SGHDT and CDR2 YYEEEE. The CDR3 covers 13 residues. Trimming removed 1 base from V and 5 bases from J, with 9 bases in between. Here the CDR3 DNA reads TGTGCCAGCAGCTTGCGCCCGAAATATGGCTACACCTTC. The encoded protein is CASSLRPKYGYTF. Drawing the rest from reference TRBV5-6 and TRBJ1-2, the complete variable domain is DAGVTQSPTHLIKTRGQQVTLRCSPKSGHDTVSWYQQALGQGPQFIFQYYEEEERQRGNFPDRFSGHQFPNYSSELNVNALLLGDSALYLCASSLRPKYGYTFGSGTRLTVV.

A few counts support this clonotype. The chain is built from TRBV20-1 and TRBJ2-2, with D hard to call. V lost 0 bases, J lost 6 bases, and 23 bases lay in between. This CDR3 spans 18 amino acids. Germline V gene lookup returns CDR1 DFQATT and CDR2 SNEGSKA (reference sequence). CDR3 protein: CSARDYEMGTSDSGELFF. In DNA form, the CDR3 reads TGCAGTGCTAGAGATTATGAGATGGGCACCTCCGACTCCGGGGAGCTGTTTTTT.

This clonotype was seen a handful of times. Germline and junction disagree at one end, which may indicate a read error. The gene calls are TRBV3-1 and TRBJ2-7, with D possibly matching TRBD2 (5 bases). This CDR3 comprises 12 residues. Germline loops: CDR1 LGHDT, CDR2 YNNKEL (reference sequence). Here the CDR3 reads CATSQVAYEQYF. In nucleotides, the CDR3 is TGTGCCACCAGCCAAGTAGCGTACGAGCAGTACTTC.

This clonotype was found a few times. The chain carries TRBV29-1 and TRBJ2-7; 12 bases match TRBD2. The CDR3 runs 14 residues. The V gene's germline CDR1 is SQVTM and CDR2 ANQGSEA. The V gene end was trimmed by 7 bases and the J gene end by 0 bases; junction bases not matched to a gene: 4. The CDR3 here is CSAKTSGSSYEQYF. CDR3 DNA sequence: TGCAGCGCCAAGACTAGCGGGAGCTCCTACGAGCAGTACTTC.

The rearrangement uses TRBV30 and TRBJ1-5; D uncertain. V gave up 0 bases and J gave up 4 bases, with 10 bases separating them. This CDR3 region has 14 residues. Germline-derived CDR1 and CDR2 are GTSNPN and SVGIG (reference sequence). The CDR3 bases are TGTGCCTGGAGTGTAAGCCAACAAAATCAGCCCCAGCATTTT. It specifies CAWSVSQQNQPQHF.

J is TRBJ2-3 and V is TRBV24-1, with 12 bases that match TRBD1. Germline assignment: CDR1 KGHDR and CDR2 SFDVKD. CDR3 size: 16 residues. The V segment lost 3 bases and the J segment 4 bases; nucleotides outside the gene matches: 4. The CDR3 loop is CATSDPGTGGPDTQYF. CDR3 DNA sequence: TGTGCCACCAGTGATCCCGGGACAGGGGGCCCAGATACGCAGTATTTT.

This clonotype came up many times. V usage is TRBV7-2 and J usage is TRBJ2-3; D is undetermined. The germline CDR1 and CDR2 sequences are SGHTA and FQGNSA. The CDR3 runs 13 residues. With 0 bases removed from V and 6 bases from J, the gap between germline ends came to 7 bases. Written as DNA, the CDR3 is TGTGCCAGCAGCTTAGCGTTCCTGGATACGCAGTATTTT. This gives the protein CASSLAFLDTQYF. The variable domain in full, with the rest retrieved from reference TRBV7-2 and TRBJ2-3, is GAGVSQSPSNKVTEKGKDVELRCDPISGHTALYWYRQSLGQGLEFLIYFQGNSAPDKSGLPSDRFSAERTGGSVSTLTIQRTQQEDSAVYLCASSLAFLDTQYFGPGTRLTVL.